Sequencing of this TCR beta chain was carried out in a study of T cells in localized non-small cell lung cancer. The V end lost 2 bases, the J end lost 7 bases, and 12 bases lay between the germline ends. The CDR3 sequence is 14 residues long. Germline-derived CDR1 and CDR2 are GTSNPN and SVGIG (reference sequence). Only in-frame clones appear in the TCRdb table, and some are missing; sequencing was by immunoSEQ multiplex PCR. The table shows about 3,300 clones, with about 27% occurring only once. The receptor was derived from a male donor older than 55 with stage I lung adenocarcinoma. Sequenced here: lung tumor tissue, sampled before any cancer treatment. V and J are TRBV30 and TRBJ1-6; D is unclear. CDR3 nucleotides: TGTGCCTGGAGTCTGCAAATGGGGAATTCACCCCTCCACTTT. Amino acids: CAWSLQMGNSPLHF.